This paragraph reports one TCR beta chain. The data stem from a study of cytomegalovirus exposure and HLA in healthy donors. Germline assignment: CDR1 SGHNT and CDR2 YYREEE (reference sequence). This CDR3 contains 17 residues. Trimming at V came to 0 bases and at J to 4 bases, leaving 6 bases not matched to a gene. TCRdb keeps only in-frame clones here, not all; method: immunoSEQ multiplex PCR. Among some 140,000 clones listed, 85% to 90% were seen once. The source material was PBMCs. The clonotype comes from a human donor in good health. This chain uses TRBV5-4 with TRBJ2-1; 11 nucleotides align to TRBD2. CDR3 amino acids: CASSLARLAGIYNEQFF. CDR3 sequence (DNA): TGTGCCAGCAGCTTGGCACGACTAGCGGGAATATACAATGAGCAGTTCTTC.